Many counts were recorded for the clone carrying this T cell receptor (beta chain). The data are from a study of CD8+CD57+ T cells in acquired aplastic anemia. The template used for profiling TCR beta VDJ and CDR3 was genomic DNA. TCRdb redid the calling of the reads with MiXCR, one entry per CDR3 protein. The data contain around 190,000 distinct CDR3 sequences, roughly half of them singletons. The CDR3 sequence is 13 residues long. Trimming stripped 6 bases from V and 5 bases from J, with 13 bases between. From germline, CDR1 is LNHDA and CDR2 SQIVND (reference sequence). This chain links TRBV19 with TRBJ1-2; D gene ambiguous. The sequence derives from a human donor in good health, serving as a control. The specimen sequenced was sorted CD4+, CD8+, or CD8+CD57+ T cells (not recorded which) from PBMCs. Written as DNA, the CDR3 is TGTGCCAGTAGAGTAGAGGGAAATTATGGCTACACCTTC. This translates into CASRVEGNYGYTF.